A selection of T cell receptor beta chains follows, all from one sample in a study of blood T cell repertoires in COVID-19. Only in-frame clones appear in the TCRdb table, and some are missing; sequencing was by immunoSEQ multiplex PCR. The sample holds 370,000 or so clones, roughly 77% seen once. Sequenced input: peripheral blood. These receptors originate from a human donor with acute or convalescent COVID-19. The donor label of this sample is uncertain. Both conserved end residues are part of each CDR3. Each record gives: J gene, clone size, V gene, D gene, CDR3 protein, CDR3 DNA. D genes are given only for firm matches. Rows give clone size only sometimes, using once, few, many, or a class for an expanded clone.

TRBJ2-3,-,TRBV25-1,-,CASSEITGLTDTQYF,TGTGCCAGCAGTGAAATAACAGGGCTAACAGATACGCAGTATTTT
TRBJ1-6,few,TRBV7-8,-,CASSLVAAASSYNSPLHF,TGTGCCAGCAGCTTAGTGGCGGCAGCGAGCTCCTATAATTCACCCCTCCACTTT
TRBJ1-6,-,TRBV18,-,CASSPSENSPLHF,TGTGCCAGCTCACCGTCAGAAAATTCACCCCTCCACTTT
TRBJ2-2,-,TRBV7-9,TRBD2,CASSLGGLASTGELFF,TGTGCCAGCAGCTTAGGAGGACTAGCATCCACCGGGGAGCTGTTTTTT
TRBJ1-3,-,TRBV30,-,CAWSGVPRNTIYF,TGTGCCTGGAGTGGCGTGCCGAGGAACACCATATATTTT
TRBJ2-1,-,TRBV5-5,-,CASSFGLTFAEQFF,TGTGCCAGCAGCTTTGGACTGACCTTTGCTGAGCAGTTCTTC
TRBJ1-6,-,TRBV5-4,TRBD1,CASRPRDRAPLHF,TGTGCCAGCAGGCCCCGGGACAGGGCACCCCTCCACTTT
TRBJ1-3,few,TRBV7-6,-,CASSLVPSNSGNTIYF,TGTGCCAGCAGCTTAGTTCCGAGCAACTCTGGAAACACCATATATTTT
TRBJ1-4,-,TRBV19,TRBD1,CASGDRAGEKLFF,TGTGCCAGTGGGGACAGGGCTGGTGAAAAACTGTTTTTT
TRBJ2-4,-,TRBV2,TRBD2,CASADHSGRNIQYF,TGTGCCAGCGCTGATCATAGCGGGAGAAACATTCAGTACTTC
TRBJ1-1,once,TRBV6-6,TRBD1,CASSYKQGKNTEAFF,TGTGCCAGCAGTTACAAACAGGGGAAGAACACTGAAGCTTTCTTT
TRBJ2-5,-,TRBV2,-,CASSIQGLVQETQYF,TGTGCCAGCAGTATCCAGGGTTTGGTCCAAGAGACCCAGTACTTC
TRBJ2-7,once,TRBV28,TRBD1,CASRLTGREQYF,TGTGCCAGCAGACTGACAGGGCGCGAGCAGTACTTC
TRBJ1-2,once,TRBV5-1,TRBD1,CASSPLGQGGGYGYTF,TGCGCCAGCAGCCCCTTAGGACAGGGTGGAGGCTATGGCTACACCTTC
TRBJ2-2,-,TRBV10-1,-,CASSETSTGELFF,TGCGCCAGCAGTGAGACGAGCACCGGGGAGCTGTTTTTT
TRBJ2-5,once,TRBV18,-,CASSPRAGGGQETQYF,TGTGCCAGCTCACCAAGGGCAGGCGGAGGCCAAGAGACCCAGTACTTC
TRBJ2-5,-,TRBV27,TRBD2,CASKGSMREVQETQYF,TGTGCCAGCAAAGGGTCCATGCGGGAGGTGCAAGAGACCCAGTACTTC
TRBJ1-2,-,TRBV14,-,CASSRYRGGKDGYTF,TGTGCCAGCAGCCGCTATCGCGGGGGCAAGGATGGCTACACCTTC
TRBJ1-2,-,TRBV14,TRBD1,CASSQVSGTGGYGYTF,TGTGCCAGCAGCCAAGTCTCCGGGACAGGGGGGTATGGCTACACCTTC
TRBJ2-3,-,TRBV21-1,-,CASTKTSKDTQYF,TGTGCCAGCACCAAGACTAGTAAAGATACGCAGTATTTT
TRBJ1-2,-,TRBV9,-,CASTPGANYGYTF,TGTGCCAGCACTCCAGGGGCTAACTATGGCTACACCTTC
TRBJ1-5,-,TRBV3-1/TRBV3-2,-,CASSSGTPNQPQHF,TGTGCCAGCAGCTCCGGGACACCAAATCAGCCCCAGCATTTT
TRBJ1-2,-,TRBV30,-,CAWTGRRNGYTF,TGTGCCTGGACAGGGAGGAGGAATGGCTACACCTTC
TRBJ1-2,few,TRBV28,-,CASSLPQELSYGYTF,TGTGCCAGCAGTTTACCACAGGAACTAAGCTATGGCTACACCTTC
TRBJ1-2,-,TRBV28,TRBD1,CASSQHGQGVSGYTF,TGTGCCAGCAGCCAACACGGACAGGGGGTCTCTGGCTACACCTTC
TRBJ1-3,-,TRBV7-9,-,CASSLELVRSGNTIYF,TGTGCCAGCAGCTTGGAGCTAGTCCGCTCTGGAAACACCATATATTTT
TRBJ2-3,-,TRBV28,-,CASSTGHSTDTQYF,TGTGCCAGCAGTACCGGACACAGCACAGATACGCAGTATTTT
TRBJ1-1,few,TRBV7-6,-,CASSYASGTVNTEAFF,TGTGCCAGCAGCTATGCCTCCGGGACTGTGAACACTGAAGCTTTCTTT
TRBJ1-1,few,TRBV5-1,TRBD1,CASSLGSGTGHTEAFF,TGCGCCAGCAGCTTGGGATCCGGGACAGGACACACTGAAGCTTTCTTT
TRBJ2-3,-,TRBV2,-,CASSVEYTQYF,TGTGCCAGCAGCGTAGAATATACGCAGTATTTT
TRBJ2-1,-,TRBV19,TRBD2,CASSISVAGGNEQFF,TGTGCCAGTAGTATCTCCGTAGCGGGGGGCAATGAGCAGTTCTTC
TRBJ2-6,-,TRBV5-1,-,CASSFIFSGANVLTF,TGCGCCAGCAGCTTTATTTTCTCTGGGGCCAACGTCCTGACTTTC
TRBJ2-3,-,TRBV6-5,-,CATRGGGAVADTQYF,TGTGCCACAAGGGGTGGGGGGGCGGTCGCAGATACGCAGTATTTT
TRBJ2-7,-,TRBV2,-,CASKPQGYEQYF,TGTGCCAGCAAGCCGCAGGGGTACGAGCAGTACTTC
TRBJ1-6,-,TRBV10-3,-,CAISELNSPLHF,TGTGCCATCAGTGAGTTAAATTCACCCCTCCACTTT
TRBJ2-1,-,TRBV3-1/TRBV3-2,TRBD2,CASRSHLAGGPNEQFF,TGTGCCAGCAGATCCCATCTAGCGGGGGGGCCGAATGAGCAGTTCTTC
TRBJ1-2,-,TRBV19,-,CASSIDLGDSYTF,TGTGCCAGTAGTATAGATTTGGGGGACAGCTACACCTTC
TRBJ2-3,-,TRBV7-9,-,CASSPGDGGTYTQYF,TGTGCCAGCAGCCCAGGGGATGGGGGCACGTATACGCAGTATTTT
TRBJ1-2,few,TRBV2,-,CASSAFRAANYGYTF,TGTGCCAGCAGTGCTTTCAGGGCGGCTAACTATGGCTACACCTTC
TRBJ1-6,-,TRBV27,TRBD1,CASRDRGSSYNSPLHF,TGTGCCAGCAGGGACAGGGGCAGCTCCTATAATTCACCCCTCCACTTT
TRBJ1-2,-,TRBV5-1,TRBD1,CASSPGQGGRDYGYTF,TGCGCCAGCAGCCCGGGACAGGGCGGGAGAGACTATGGCTACACCTTC
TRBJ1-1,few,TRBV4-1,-,CASSQDAVVIEAFF,TGCGCCAGCAGCCAAGATGCAGTTGTAATTGAAGCTTTCTTT
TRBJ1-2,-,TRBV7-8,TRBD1,CASSLRTGKEGGYTF,TGTGCCAGCAGCCTCAGGACAGGGAAAGAAGGAGGCTACACCTTC
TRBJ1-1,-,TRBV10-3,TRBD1,CAISESPGGGTEAFF,TGTGCCATCAGTGAGTCTCCAGGGGGAGGCACTGAAGCTTTCTTT
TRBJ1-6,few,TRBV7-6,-,CASSLTTANSPLHF,TGTGCCAGCAGCTTGACGACAGCCAATTCACCCCTCCACTTT
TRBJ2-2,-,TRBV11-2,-,CASTRSYTGELFF,TGTGCCAGCACCAGGTCCTACACCGGGGAGCTGTTTTTT
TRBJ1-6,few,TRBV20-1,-,CSASIRRANSPLHF,TGCAGTGCTAGTATTCGCAGGGCTAATTCACCCCTCCACTTT
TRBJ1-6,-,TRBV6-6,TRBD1,CASTRDRVNSPLHF,TGTGCCAGCACGAGGGACAGGGTAAATTCACCCCTCCACTTT
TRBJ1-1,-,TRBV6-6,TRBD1,CASKGQTNTEAFF,TGTGCCAGCAAGGGACAGACGAACACTGAAGCTTTCTTT
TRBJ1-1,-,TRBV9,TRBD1,CASSVGGFGGQGRNTEAFF,TGTGCCAGCAGCGTAGGGGGTTTCGGGGGACAGGGCCGGAACACTGAAGCTTTCTTT
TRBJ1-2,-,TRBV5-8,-,CASRTRGARGYTF,TGTGCCAGCAGGACTCGGGGGGCGCGTGGCTACACCTTC
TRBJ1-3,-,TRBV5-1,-,CASSLLGSGNTIYF,TGCGCCAGCAGCTTGCTAGGCTCTGGAAACACCATATATTTT